This record covers a single T cell receptor beta chain. The length of the CDR3 is 15 residues. The junction had 10 bases not matched to a gene; V was cut back by 5 bases and J by 6 bases. The germline CDR1 and CDR2 sequences are SGHAT and FQNNGV. The source of the sample is a study of blood T cell repertoires in COVID-19. Study context: The cDNA or gDNA used as material had been derived from T cells, B-cell-depleted T cells, or PBMCs.

Authors' methods: Amplification from reference gene primers served as the basis for estimated nucleated cell counts. The data were produced by immunoSEQ multiplex PCR, yet TCRdb's version contains in-frame clones alone and is incomplete. That table gives V, J and clone size, and the DNA gave D and trimming. Of about 33,000 clones listed, around 90% are singletons. The sequence derives from a man aged 60-69 years with acute or convalescent COVID-19. The gene calls are TRBV11-2 and TRBJ2-7, with 10 bases identical to TRBD1. Sequencing was done on a sample of peripheral blood. The CDR3 DNA reads TGTGCCAGCAGCCGGGACAGGGGACGTCGTCCCGAGCAGTACTTC. It is translated as CASSRDRGRRPEQYF. Drawing the rest from reference TRBV11-2 and TRBJ2-7, the complete variable domain is EAGVAQSPRYKIIEKRQSVAFWCNPISGHATLYWYQQILGQGPKLLIQFQNNGVVDDSQLPKDRFSAERLKGVDSTLKIQPAKLEDSAVYLCASSRDRGRRPEQYFGPGTRLTVT.